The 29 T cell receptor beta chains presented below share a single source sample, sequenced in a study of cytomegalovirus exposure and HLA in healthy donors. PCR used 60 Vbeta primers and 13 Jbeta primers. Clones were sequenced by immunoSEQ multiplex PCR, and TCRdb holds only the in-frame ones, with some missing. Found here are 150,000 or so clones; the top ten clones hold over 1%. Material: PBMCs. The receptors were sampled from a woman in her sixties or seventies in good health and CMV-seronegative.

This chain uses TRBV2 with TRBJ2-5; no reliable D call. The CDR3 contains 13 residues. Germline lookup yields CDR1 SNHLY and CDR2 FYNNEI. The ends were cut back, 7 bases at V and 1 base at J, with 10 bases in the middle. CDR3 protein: CASTADVQETQYF. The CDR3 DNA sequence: TGTGCCAGCACTGCGGATGTCCAAGAGACCCAGTACTTC.

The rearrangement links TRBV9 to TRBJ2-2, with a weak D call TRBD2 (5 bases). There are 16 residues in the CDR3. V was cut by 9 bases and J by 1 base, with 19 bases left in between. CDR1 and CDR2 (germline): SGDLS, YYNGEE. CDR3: CATSFDGGKNTGELFF. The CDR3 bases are TGTGCCACCTCCTTCGATGGAGGAAAGAACACCGGGGAGCTGTTTTTT.

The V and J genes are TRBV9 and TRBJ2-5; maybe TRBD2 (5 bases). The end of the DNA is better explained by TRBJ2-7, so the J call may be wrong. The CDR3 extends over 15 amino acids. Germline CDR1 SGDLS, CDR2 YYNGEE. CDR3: CASSPTRGGPYEQYF. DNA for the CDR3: TGTGCCAGCAGCCCGACCAGAGGAGGCCCCTACGAGCAGTACTTC.

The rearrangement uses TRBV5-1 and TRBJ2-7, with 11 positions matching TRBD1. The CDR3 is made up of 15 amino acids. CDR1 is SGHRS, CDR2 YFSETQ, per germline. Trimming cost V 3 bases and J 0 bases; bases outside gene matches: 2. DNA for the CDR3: TGCGCCAGCAGCTGGACAGGGGGCTCCTCCTACGAGCAGTACTTC. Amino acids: CASSWTGGSSYEQYF.

CDR3 sequence (DNA): TGTGCCAGCAGTTTACTAGCGGCTTACAATGAGCAGTTCTTC. Protein sequence: CASSLLAAYNEQFF. This chain links TRBV27 with TRBJ2-1; TRBD2 agrees at 7 bases. This CDR3 comprises 14 residues. The V gene's germline CDR1 is MNHEY and CDR2 SMNVEV (reference sequence). V trimming: 2 bases; J trimming: 4 bases; junction bases outside the gene matches: 2.

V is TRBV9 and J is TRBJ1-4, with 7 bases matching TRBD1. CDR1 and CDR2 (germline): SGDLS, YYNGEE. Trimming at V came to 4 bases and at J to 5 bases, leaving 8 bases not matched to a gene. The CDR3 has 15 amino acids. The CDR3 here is CASSPTGQSNEKLFF. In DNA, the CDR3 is TGTGCCAGCAGCCCTACGGGACAGTCCAATGAAAAACTGTTTTTT.

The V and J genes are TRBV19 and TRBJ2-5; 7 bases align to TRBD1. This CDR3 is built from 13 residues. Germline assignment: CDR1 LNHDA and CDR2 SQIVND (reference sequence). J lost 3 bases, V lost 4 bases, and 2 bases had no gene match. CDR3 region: CASSRDSEETQYF. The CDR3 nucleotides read TGTGCCAGTAGTAGGGACAGTGAAGAGACCCAGTACTTC. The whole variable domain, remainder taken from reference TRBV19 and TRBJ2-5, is DGGITQSPKYLFRKEGQNVTLSCEQNLNHDAMYWYRQDPGQGLRLIYYSQIVNDFQKGDIAEGYSVSREKKESFPLTVTSAQKNPTAFYLCASSRDSEETQYFGPGTRLLVL.

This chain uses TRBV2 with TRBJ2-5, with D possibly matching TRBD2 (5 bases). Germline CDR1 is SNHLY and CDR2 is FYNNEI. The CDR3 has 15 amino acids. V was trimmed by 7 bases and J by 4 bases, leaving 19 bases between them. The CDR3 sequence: CASNARRATLETQYF. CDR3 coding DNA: TGTGCCAGCAATGCTCGGCGGGCTACACTAGAGACCCAGTACTTC. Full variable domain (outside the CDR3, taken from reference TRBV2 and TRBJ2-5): EPEVTQTPSHQVTQMGQEVILRCVPISNHLYFYWYRQILGQKVEFLVSFYNNEISEKSEIFDDQFSVERPDGSNFTLKIRSTKLEDSAMYFCASNARRATLETQYFGPGTRLLVL.

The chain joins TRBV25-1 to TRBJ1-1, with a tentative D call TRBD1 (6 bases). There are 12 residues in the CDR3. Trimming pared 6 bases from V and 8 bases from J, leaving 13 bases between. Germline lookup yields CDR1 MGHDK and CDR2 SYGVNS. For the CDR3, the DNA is TGTGCCAGCAGCTTACAGGGATCCGAAGCTTTCTTT. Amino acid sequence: CASSLQGSEAFF.

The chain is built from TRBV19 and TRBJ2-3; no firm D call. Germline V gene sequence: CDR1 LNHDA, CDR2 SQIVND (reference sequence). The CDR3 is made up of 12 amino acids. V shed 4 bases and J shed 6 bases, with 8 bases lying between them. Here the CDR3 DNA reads TGTGCCAGTAGTACCCTAGAGGATACGCAGTATTTT. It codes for CASSTLEDTQYF. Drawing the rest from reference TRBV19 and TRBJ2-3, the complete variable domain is DGGITQSPKYLFRKEGQNVTLSCEQNLNHDAMYWYRQDPGQGLRLIYYSQIVNDFQKGDIAEGYSVSREKKESFPLTVTSAQKNPTAFYLCASSTLEDTQYFGPGTRLTVL.

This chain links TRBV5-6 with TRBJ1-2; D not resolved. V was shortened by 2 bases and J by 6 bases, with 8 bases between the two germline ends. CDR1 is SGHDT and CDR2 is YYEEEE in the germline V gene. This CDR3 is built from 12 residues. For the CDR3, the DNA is TGTGCCAGCAGCTTACTAGGAAATGGCTACACCTTC. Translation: CASSLLGNGYTF. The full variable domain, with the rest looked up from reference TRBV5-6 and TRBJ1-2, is DAGVTQSPTHLIKTRGQQVTLRCSPKSGHDTVSWYQQALGQGPQFIFQYYEEEERQRGNFPDRFSGHQFPNYSSELNVNALLLGDSALYLCASSLLGNGYTFGSGTRLTVV.

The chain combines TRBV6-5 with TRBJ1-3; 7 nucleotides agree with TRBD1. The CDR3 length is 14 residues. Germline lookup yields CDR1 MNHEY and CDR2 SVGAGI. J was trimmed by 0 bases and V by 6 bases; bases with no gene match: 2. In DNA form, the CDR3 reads TGTGCCAGCAGGGACAGGATCTCTGGAAACACCATATATTTT. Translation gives CASRDRISGNTIYF.

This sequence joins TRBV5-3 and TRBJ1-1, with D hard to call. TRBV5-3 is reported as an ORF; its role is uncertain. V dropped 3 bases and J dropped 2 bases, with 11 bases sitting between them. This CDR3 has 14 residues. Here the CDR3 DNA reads TGTGCCAGAAGCTCCGCAAGACAAAACACTGAAGCTTTCTTT. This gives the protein CARSSARQNTEAFF.

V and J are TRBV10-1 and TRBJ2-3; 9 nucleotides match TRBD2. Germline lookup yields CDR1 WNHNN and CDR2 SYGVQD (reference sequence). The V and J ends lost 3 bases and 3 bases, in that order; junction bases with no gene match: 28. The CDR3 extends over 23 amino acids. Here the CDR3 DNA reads TGCGCCAGCAGTGATCCCCGTAGGGCGGCCCGCCCCGGCGGGGGGGCCATTACAGATACGCAGTATTTT. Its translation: CASSDPRRAARPGGGAITDTQYF.

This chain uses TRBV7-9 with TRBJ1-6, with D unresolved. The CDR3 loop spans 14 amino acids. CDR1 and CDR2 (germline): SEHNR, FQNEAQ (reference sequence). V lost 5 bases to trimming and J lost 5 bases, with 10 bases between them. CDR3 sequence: CASSPLIDNSPLHF. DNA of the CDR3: TGTGCCAGCAGCCCCCTAATAGATAATTCACCCCTCCACTTT.

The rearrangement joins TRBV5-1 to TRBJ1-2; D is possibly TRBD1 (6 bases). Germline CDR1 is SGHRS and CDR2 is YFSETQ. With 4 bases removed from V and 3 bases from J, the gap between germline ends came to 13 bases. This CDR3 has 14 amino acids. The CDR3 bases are TGCGCCAGCAGCGTGACAGGATCACACTATGGCTACACCTTC. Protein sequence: CASSVTGSHYGYTF.

CDR3 coding DNA: TGTGCCAGCAGCTTAAGGGGGTCGTTCCCCGGCAATCAGCCCCAGCATTTT. Its translation: CASSLRGSFPGNQPQHF. This rearrangement joins TRBV7-2 to TRBJ1-5; D may be TRBD1 (6 bases). The germline V and J ends were trimmed by 2 bases and 2 bases, with 16 bases remaining between them. The CDR3 contains 17 residues. Germline assignment: CDR1 SGHTA and CDR2 FQGNSA.

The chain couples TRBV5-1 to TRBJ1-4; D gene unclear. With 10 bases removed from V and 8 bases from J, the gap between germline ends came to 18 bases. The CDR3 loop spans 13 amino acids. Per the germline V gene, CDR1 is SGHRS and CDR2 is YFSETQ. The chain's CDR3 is CASSGIGREKLFF. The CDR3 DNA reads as TGCGCCTCCTCCGGGATCGGAAGAGAAAAACTGTTTTTT.

The CDR3: CASSRQGPNTEAFF. DNA of the CDR3: TGTGCCAGCAGCCGACAGGGCCCGAACACTGAAGCTTTCTTT. This chain links TRBV27 with TRBJ1-1; 7 bases match TRBD1. The CDR3 covers 14 residues. Germline V lookup: CDR1 MNHEY, CDR2 SMNVEV (reference sequence). V was pared by 6 bases and J by 1 base, with 5 bases of the junction left unmatched.

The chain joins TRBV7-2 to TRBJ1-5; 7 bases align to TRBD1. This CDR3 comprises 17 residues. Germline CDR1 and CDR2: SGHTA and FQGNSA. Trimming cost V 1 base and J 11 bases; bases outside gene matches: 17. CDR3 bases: TGTGCCAGCAGCTTAGGGGACCCCCAGGGGGGCCAGGGATCCCAGCATTTT. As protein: CASSLGDPQGGQGSQHF. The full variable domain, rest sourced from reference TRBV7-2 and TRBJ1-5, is GAGVSQSPSNKVTEKGKDVELRCDPISGHTALYWYRQSLGQGLEFLIYFQGNSAPDKSGLPSDRFSAERTGGSVSTLTIQRTQQEDSAVYLCASSLGDPQGGQGSQHFGDGTRLSIL.

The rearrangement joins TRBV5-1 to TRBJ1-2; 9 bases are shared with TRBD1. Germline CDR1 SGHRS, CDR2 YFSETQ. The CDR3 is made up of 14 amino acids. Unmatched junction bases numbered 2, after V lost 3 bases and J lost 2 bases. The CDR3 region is CASSWTGENYGYTF. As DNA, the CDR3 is TGCGCCAGCAGCTGGACAGGGGAAAACTATGGCTACACCTTC.

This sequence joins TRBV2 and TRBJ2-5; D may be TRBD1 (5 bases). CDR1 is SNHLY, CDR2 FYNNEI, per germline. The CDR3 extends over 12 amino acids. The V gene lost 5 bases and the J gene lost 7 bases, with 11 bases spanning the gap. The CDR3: CASSRPQGTQYF. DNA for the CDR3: TGTGCCAGCAGTCGACCGCAGGGGACCCAGTACTTC.

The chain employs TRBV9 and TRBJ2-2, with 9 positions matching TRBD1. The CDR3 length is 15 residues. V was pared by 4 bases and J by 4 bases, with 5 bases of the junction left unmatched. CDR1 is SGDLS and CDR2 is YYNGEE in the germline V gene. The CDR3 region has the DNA TGTGCCAGCAGCCCTATGACAGGGGGCACCGGGGAGCTGTTTTTT. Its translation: CASSPMTGGTGELFF.

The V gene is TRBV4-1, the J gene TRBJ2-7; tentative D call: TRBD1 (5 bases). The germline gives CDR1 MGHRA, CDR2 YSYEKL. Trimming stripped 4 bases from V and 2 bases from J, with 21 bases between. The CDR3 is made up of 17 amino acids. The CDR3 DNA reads TGCGCCAGCAGCCGAAAGCGCGACAGCCTCGTTACCTACGAGCAGTACTTC. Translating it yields CASSRKRDSLVTYEQYF.

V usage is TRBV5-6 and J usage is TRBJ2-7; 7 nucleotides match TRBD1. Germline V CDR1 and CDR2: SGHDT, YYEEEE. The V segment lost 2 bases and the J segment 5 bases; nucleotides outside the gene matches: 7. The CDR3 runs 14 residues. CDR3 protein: CASSFQGVRDEQYF. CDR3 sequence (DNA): TGTGCCAGCAGCTTCCAGGGGGTTAGGGACGAGCAGTACTTC.

The CDR3 loop is CASREQGAVDNQPQHF. The DNA of the CDR3 is TGTGCCAGTAGGGAACAGGGGGCAGTCGACAATCAGCCCCAGCATTTT. The J gene is TRBJ1-5, the V gene TRBV19, with 9 nucleotides matching TRBD1. This CDR3 contains 16 residues. Germline V gene sequence: CDR1 LNHDA, CDR2 SQIVND (reference sequence). Germline trimming cut 6 bases from V and 3 bases from J; bases unmatched to any gene: 9.

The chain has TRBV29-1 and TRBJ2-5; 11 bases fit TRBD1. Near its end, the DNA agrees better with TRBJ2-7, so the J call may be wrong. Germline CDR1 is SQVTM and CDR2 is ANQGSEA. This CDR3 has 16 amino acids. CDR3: CSVVKVGTGGLYEQYF. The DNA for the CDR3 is TGCAGCGTTGTCAAGGTCGGGACAGGGGGACTTTACGAGCAGTACTTC.

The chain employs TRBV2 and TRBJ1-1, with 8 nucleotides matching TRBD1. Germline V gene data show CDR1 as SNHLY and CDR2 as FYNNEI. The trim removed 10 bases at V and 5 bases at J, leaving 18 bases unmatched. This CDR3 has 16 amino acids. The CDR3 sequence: CAIHSSQGALLTEAFF. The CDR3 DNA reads TGTGCCATCCATAGTAGCCAGGGGGCGCTTCTAACTGAAGCTTTCTTT.

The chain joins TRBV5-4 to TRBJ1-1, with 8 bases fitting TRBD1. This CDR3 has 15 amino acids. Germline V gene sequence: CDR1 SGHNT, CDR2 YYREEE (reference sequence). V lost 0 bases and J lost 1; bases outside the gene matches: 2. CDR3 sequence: CASSLGGTGNTEAFF. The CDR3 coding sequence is TGTGCCAGCAGCTTGGGTGGGACAGGGAACACTGAAGCTTTCTTT.